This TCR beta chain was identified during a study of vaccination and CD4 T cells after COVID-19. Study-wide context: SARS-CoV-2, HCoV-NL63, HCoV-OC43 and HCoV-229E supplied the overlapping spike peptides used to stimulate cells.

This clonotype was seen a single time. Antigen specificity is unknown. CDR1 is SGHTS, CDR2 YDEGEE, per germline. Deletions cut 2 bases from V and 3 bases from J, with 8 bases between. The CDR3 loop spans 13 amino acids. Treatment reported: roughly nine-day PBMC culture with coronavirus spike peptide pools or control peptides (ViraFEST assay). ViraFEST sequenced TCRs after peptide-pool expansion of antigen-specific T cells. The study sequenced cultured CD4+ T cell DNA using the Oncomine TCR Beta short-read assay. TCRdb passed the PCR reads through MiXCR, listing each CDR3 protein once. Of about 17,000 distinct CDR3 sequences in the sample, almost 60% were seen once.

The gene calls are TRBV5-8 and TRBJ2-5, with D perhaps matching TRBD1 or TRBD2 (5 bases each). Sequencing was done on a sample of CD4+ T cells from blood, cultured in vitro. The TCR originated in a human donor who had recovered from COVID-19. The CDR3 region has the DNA TGTGCCAGCAGCTTCCAGGGAGAAGAGACCCAGTACTTC. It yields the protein CASSFQGEETQYF.